This T cell receptor beta chain derives from a study of human T cells and chemical hapten exposure. Study in general: The study sensitized with 2% DPC on a 2 cm by 2 cm patch of upper inner arm skin. DPC at 0.01% went onto the upper back in patch tests, read at 6 days. Cases of alopecia areata, totalis or universalis occurred in a predominantly female patient group.

This clonotype was counted only a few times. Time point of the sample: patch test 1, 2 weeks after DPC sensitization. Treatment defined: therapeutic diphenylcyclopropenone sensitization with weekly scalp DPC. Via MiXCR, TCRdb re-called the RACE reads, giving one row per CDR3 protein. The repertoire holds about 380,000 distinct CDR3 sequences, with around 5% as singletons. The sample here was whole blood, taken in connection with sensitization to the hapten diphenylcyclopropenone (DPC). The TCR was taken from a woman between 50 and 59 years old with alopecia areata. Some clones in this sample may be carry-over from other donors' samples.

The CDR3: CASSQTPEGGGRPQHF. The CDR3 DNA is TGTGCCAGCAGTCAAACGCCAGAAGGAGGGGGCCGTCCCCAGCATTTT. The rearrangement links TRBV6-1 to TRBJ1-5, with 7 bases matching TRBD1. V gave up 5 bases and J gave up 10 bases; unmatched junction bases: 17. The CDR3 is 16 residues long. From germline, CDR1 is MNHNS and CDR2 SASEGT.